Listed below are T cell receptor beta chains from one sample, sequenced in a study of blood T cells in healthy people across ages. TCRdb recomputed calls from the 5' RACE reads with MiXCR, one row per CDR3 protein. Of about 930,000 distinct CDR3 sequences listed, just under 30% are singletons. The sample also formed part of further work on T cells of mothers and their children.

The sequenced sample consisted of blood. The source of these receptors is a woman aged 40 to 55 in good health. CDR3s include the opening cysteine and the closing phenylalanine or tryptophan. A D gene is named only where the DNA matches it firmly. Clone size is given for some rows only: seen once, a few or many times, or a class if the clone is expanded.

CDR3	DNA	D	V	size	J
CSAGGSPGQLTNTEAFF	TGCAGTGCGGGGGGGTCCCCGGGACAGCTTACGAACACTGAAGCTTTCTTT	TRBD1	TRBV20-1	NA	TRBJ1-1
CASSLAVPGGHTEVFF	TGTGCCAGCAGCTTAGCCGTTCCAGGGGGCCACACTGAAGTTTTCTTT	TRBD1	TRBV7-8	once	TRBJ1-1
CASSIGAYSYEQYF	TGTGCCAGCAGCATAGGGGCATACTCCTACGAGCAGTACTTC	NA	TRBV28	NA	TRBJ2-7
CASSPPGHYSNQPQHF	TGTGCCAGCTCACCACCCGGACACTATAGCAATCAGCCCCAGCATTTT	NA	TRBV18	NA	TRBJ1-5
CSALRGDYNSPLHF	TGCAGTGCTCTCCGAGGCGATTATAATTCACCCCTCCACTTT	NA	TRBV20-1	few	TRBJ1-6
CASSFATGATTETQYF	TGCGCCAGCAGCTTCGCCACAGGGGCAACTACGGAGACGCAGTATTTT	TRBD1	TRBV5-1	few	TRBJ2-3
CASMGTGSYEQYF	TGCGCCAGTATGGGAACAGGGTCCTACGAGCAGTACTTC	NA	TRBV5-1	many	TRBJ2-7
CASSLEGRGPTGEQYF	TGTGCCAGCAGTTTAGAGGGTCGGGGACCTACGGGCGAGCAGTACTTC	NA	TRBV12-3/TRBV12-4	many	TRBJ2-7
CSARDWGKGNQPQHF	TGCAGTGCTAGAGATTGGGGGAAGGGCAATCAGCCCCAGCATTTT	NA	TRBV20-1	NA	TRBJ1-5
CASSLGTSEGAQETQYF	TGTGCCAGCAGCCTTGGGACCTCTGAGGGGGCCCAAGAGACCCAGTACTTC	TRBD1	TRBV7-9	NA	TRBJ2-5
CASSMRRNSYEQYF	TGTGCCAGTAGTATGCGAAGAAACTCCTACGAGCAGTACTTC	NA	TRBV19	NA	TRBJ2-7
CASSPGQGVETQYF	TGTGCCAGCAGTCCGGGACAGGGGGTCGAGACCCAGTACTTC	TRBD1	TRBV6-2/TRBV6-3	many	TRBJ2-5
CASSSRVSDTQYF	TGTGCCAGCAGCAGCAGGGTTTCGGATACGCAGTATTTT	NA	TRBV9	NA	TRBJ2-3
CASSRDTGYGYTF	TGTGCCAGCAGCCGCGACACGGGCTATGGCTACACCTTC	NA	TRBV7-2	NA	TRBJ1-2
CASSPWRGANEQFF	TGTGCCAGCAGTCCATGGCGAGGGGCGAATGAGCAGTTCTTC	NA	TRBV27	many	TRBJ2-1
CASSPRLDRVSANEKLFF	TGTGCCAGCAGTCCACGACTGGACAGGGTTTCTGCTAATGAAAAACTGTTTTTT	TRBD1	TRBV12-3/TRBV12-4	NA	TRBJ1-4
CASSEAPTTGPSYNEQFF	TGTGCCAGCAGTGAAGCCCCGACCACCGGGCCCTCCTACAATGAGCAGTTCTTC	NA	TRBV2	few	TRBJ2-1
CASSLNTGYEQYF	TGCGCCAGCAGCTTGAACACAGGCTACGAGCAGTACTTC	NA	TRBV5-1	many	TRBJ2-7
CSVADSSQETQFF	TGCAGCGTTGCGGACAGTTCACAAGAGACCCAGTTCTTC	NA	TRBV29-1	NA	TRBJ2-1
CASSQGGGGNQPQHF	TGTGCCAGCAGTCAGGGGGGTGGCGGCAATCAGCCCCAGCATTTT	TRBD1	TRBV28	NA	TRBJ1-5
CASSLTQGKVSGYTF	TGTGCCAGCAGTTTGACCCAGGGGAAAGTCTCTGGCTACACCTTC	NA	TRBV6-2/TRBV6-3	NA	TRBJ1-2
CASKMDRPSYEQYF	TGTGCCAGCAAAATGGACAGGCCCTCCTACGAGCAGTACTTC	TRBD1	TRBV7-2	many	TRBJ2-7
CASSLGAQGDGETQYF	TGCGCCAGCAGCTTGGGGGCACAGGGGGATGGGGAGACCCAGTACTTC	TRBD1	TRBV5-1	few	TRBJ2-5
CASSPPGVSNNSPLHF	TGTGCCAGCAGTCCTCCAGGGGTCTCCAATAATTCACCCCTCCACTTT	NA	TRBV12-3/TRBV12-4	NA	TRBJ1-6
CSANSPGRNQPQHF	TGCAGTGCTAACTCTCCAGGGCGCAATCAGCCCCAGCATTTT	NA	TRBV20-1	NA	TRBJ1-5
CASRPDRAYEQYF	TGTGCCAGCAGACCGGACAGGGCCTACGAGCAGTACTTC	TRBD1	TRBV6-6	NA	TRBJ2-7
CASSQTRASGGYYEQYF	TGCGCCAGCAGCCAGACTAGGGCTAGCGGGGGCTACTACGAGCAGTACTTC	TRBD2	TRBV4-1	many	TRBJ2-7
CASSAGTGSGGTEAFF	TGTGCCAGCAGTGCCGGGACAGGGAGCGGGGGCACTGAAGCTTTCTTT	TRBD1	TRBV9	NA	TRBJ1-1
CASRGQINIQYF	TGTGCCAGCCGGGGACAGATAAACATTCAGTACTTC	TRBD1	TRBV27	NA	TRBJ2-4
CASSFGGAPDTQYF	TGTGCCAGCAGTTTCGGGGGGGCCCCAGATACGCAGTATTTT	TRBD2	TRBV12-3/TRBV12-4	many	TRBJ2-3
CASSQRTSGGAVEQFF	TGCGCCAGCAGCCAGCGCACTAGCGGGGGGGCCGTTGAGCAGTTCTTC	TRBD2	TRBV4-1	many	TRBJ2-1
CASSLIGVLAGAYVLTF	TGTGCCAGCAGTTTAATCGGGGTATTGGCTGGGGCCTACGTCCTGACTTTC	NA	TRBV28	NA	TRBJ2-6
CASSPGGFDTQYF	TGTGCCAGCAGCCCGGGGGGCTTTGATACGCAGTATTTT	NA	TRBV7-2	many	TRBJ2-3
CASSLSPGQNIQYF	TGTGCCAGCAGTTTATCCCCGGGACAAAACATTCAGTACTTC	NA	TRBV28	few	TRBJ2-4
CASWRAGDNEQFF	TGTGCCAGCTGGAGGGCAGGGGACAATGAGCAGTTCTTC	NA	TRBV28	NA	TRBJ2-1
CASSVVEGSIASGYTF	TGTGCCAGCAGCGTAGTGGAGGGTAGCATTGCTTCTGGCTACACCTTC	NA	TRBV9	few	TRBJ1-2
CASSLPGDGYTF	TGTGCCAGCAGTTTGCCAGGGGACGGCTACACCTTC	NA	TRBV27	many	TRBJ1-2
CSAREPWGSGRDTQYF	TGCAGTGCTAGAGAACCGTGGGGTAGCGGGAGGGATACGCAGTATTTT	TRBD2	TRBV20-1	NA	TRBJ2-3
CASRVQGWGSEEQYF	TGTGCCAGCAGAGTACAGGGATGGGGCTCGGAAGAGCAGTACTTC	NA	TRBV12-3/TRBV12-4	NA	TRBJ2-5
CSAREAGDSSYEQYF	TGCAGTGCTAGAGAAGCGGGGGATAGCTCCTACGAGCAGTACTTC	TRBD2	TRBV20-1	many	TRBJ2-7
CASSAPVDLPSPGANVLTF	TGTGCCAGCAGCGCTCCCGTGGACCTTCCGTCTCCTGGGGCCAACGTCCTGACTTTC	NA	TRBV7-6	many	TRBJ2-6
CASSQDAGSGYTF	TGTGCCAGCAGCCAAGATGCGGGATCTGGCTACACCTTC	NA	TRBV3-1	NA	TRBJ1-2
CASSLGAGGQYNEQFF	TGCGCCAGCAGCTTGGGTGCGGGGGGCCAATACAATGAGCAGTTCTTC	TRBD2	TRBV5-1	NA	TRBJ2-1
CASSLTPGGTDTQYF	TGTGCCAGCAGCTTAACCCCCGGGGGCACAGATACGCAGTATTTT	NA	TRBV7-3	many	TRBJ2-3
CASSLYSVGINYEQYF	TGTGCCAGCAGTTTATATTCGGTAGGGATCAACTACGAGCAGTACTTC	NA	TRBV28	few	TRBJ2-7
CASVVMSTDTQYF	TGTGCCAGCGTAGTCATGAGCACAGATACGCAGTATTTT	NA	TRBV7-8	NA	TRBJ2-3